The rows below give T cell receptor beta chains drawn from one sample of a study of blood T cells in healthy people across ages. Each CDR3 protein gets one entry after TCRdb re-called the 5' RACE reads with MiXCR. The sample carries 750,000 to 950,000 distinct CDR3 sequences, 50% to 65% recorded once. Sequenced input: blood. The receptor set was obtained from an elderly man in good health. The CDR3 runs from the conserved cysteine through the conserved F or W. The D gene is left open where the match is weak. Size tells how often a clone was seen (once, few, many) or the class of an expanded clone, and some rows leave it out.

TRBD1 | TRBJ2-3 | TRBV9 | - | CASSVDRGRADTQYF | TGTGCCAGCAGCGTAGACAGGGGGCGCGCAGATACGCAGTATTTT
TRBD2 | TRBJ2-5 | TRBV29-1 | - | CSVEGDLAGDGIETQYF | TGCAGCGTTGAAGGCGACCTAGCGGGAGATGGGATAGAGACCCAGTACTTC
TRBD2 | TRBJ2-1 | TRBV11-1 | - | CASSKIAGEQFF | TGTGCCAGCAGCAAAATAGCGGGAGAGCAGTTCTTC
TRBD2 | TRBJ2-7 | TRBV6-5 | - | CASSFPVGGGAYEQYF | TGTGCCAGCAGTTTTCCTGTTGGGGGAGGGGCCTACGAGCAGTACTTC
- | TRBJ2-7 | TRBV27 | - | CASSGRTDSYVQYF | TGTGCCAGCAGTGGCCGGACGGATTCCTACGTGCAGTACTTC
- | TRBJ1-2 | TRBV2 | - | CASRGLAFYGYTF | TGTGCCAGCAGGGGGCTGGCTTTCTATGGCTACACCTTC
- | TRBJ2-7 | TRBV10-3 | once | CAISDSPRTTNEQYF | TGTGCCATCAGTGATTCCCCCCGCACTACGAATGAGCAGTACTTC
- | TRBJ1-2 | TRBV7-2 | few | CASSFNGGPNYGYTF | TGTGCCAGCAGCTTTAACGGGGGCCCTAACTATGGCTACACCTTC
TRBD1 | TRBJ2-5 | TRBV29-1 | many | CSVPQGDQETQYF | TGCAGCGTACCCCAGGGGGACCAAGAGACCCAGTACTTC
- | TRBJ2-7 | TRBV6-5 | - | CASSYQGRISYEQYF | TGTGCCAGCAGTTACCAGGGCCGCATTTCCTACGAGCAGTACTTC
- | TRBJ2-7 | TRBV3-1 | few | CASSQGGIGGYEQYF | TGTGCCAGCAGCCAAGGCGGCATCGGGGGTTACGAGCAGTACTTC
- | TRBJ2-1 | TRBV10-3 | - | CAISGAWDEQFF | TGTGCCATCAGTGGAGCGTGGGATGAGCAGTTCTTC
- | TRBJ2-3 | TRBV5-4 | - | CASSSSNGDTQYF | TGTGCCAGCAGCTCCTCTAACGGGGATACGCAGTATTTT
- | TRBJ2-7 | TRBV30 | many | CAWSVLADEQYF | TGTGCCTGGAGTGTCCTAGCCGACGAGCAGTACTTC
- | TRBJ1-1 | TRBV29-1 | - | CSQRRVGDTEAFF | TGCAGCCAACGAAGAGTAGGGGACACTGAAGCTTTCTTT
- | TRBJ2-1 | TRBV7-9 | - | CASRDRASGAYNEQFF | TGTGCCAGCAGGGACAGGGCTAGCGGGGCCTACAATGAGCAGTTCTTC
- | TRBJ2-7 | TRBV29-1 | - | CSVEEGLYEQYF | TGCAGCGTTGAAGAGGGTCTCTACGAGCAGTACTTC
TRBD1 | TRBJ2-7 | TRBV11-2 | few | CASSLIGVGTGIISYEQYF | TGTGCCAGCAGCTTAATCGGGGTAGGGACAGGGATAATTTCCTACGAGCAGTACTTC
TRBD1 | TRBJ2-1 | TRBV7-9 | - | CASSLWQGEGEQFF | TGTGCCAGCAGCTTGTGGCAGGGGGAAGGTGAGCAGTTCTTC
- | TRBJ2-7 | TRBV29-1 | - | CSVDMVGYEQYF | TGCAGCGTTGACATGGTCGGCTACGAGCAGTACTTC
TRBD2 | TRBJ2-3 | TRBV9 | - | CASPGLAGGGRDAYF | TGTGCCAGCCCGGGACTAGCGGGAGGGGGGAGAGACGCGTATTTT
TRBD1 | TRBJ2-1 | TRBV20-1 | - | CSALDRVHNEQFF | TGCAGTGCCCTCGACAGGGTCCACAATGAGCAGTTCTTC
- | TRBJ2-1 | TRBV2 | - | CAGSGGYDEQFF | TGTGCCGGCAGTGGGGGGTATGATGAGCAGTTCTTC
- | TRBJ2-3 | TRBV10-3 | - | CAIRLADTQYF | TGTGCCATCAGATTAGCAGATACGCAGTATTTT
- | TRBJ1-4 | TRBV7-9 | - | CASSLPMGGNEKLFF | TGTGCCAGCAGCCTCCCCATGGGAGGGAATGAAAAACTGTTTTTT
- | TRBJ2-3 | TRBV20-1 | - | CSARTPTNTDTQYF | TGCAGTGCTAGGACACCGACTAACACAGATACGCAGTATTTT
- | TRBJ2-2 | TRBV3-1 | few | CASSGMRNTGELFF | TGTGCCAGCAGCGGGATGAGGAACACCGGGGAGCTGTTTTTT
- | TRBJ2-7 | TRBV6-2/TRBV6-3 | - | CASSPGLTTHEQYF | TGTGCCAGCAGTCCCGGACTAACAACCCACGAGCAGTACTTC
- | TRBJ1-5 | TRBV29-1 | - | CSVELSQPQHF | TGCAGCGTTGAACTCAGTCAGCCCCAGCATTTT
TRBD1 | TRBJ2-1 | TRBV5-1 | - | CASSSEIGTGGHEQFF | TGCGCCAGCAGCTCGGAAATCGGGACAGGGGGACATGAGCAGTTCTTC
- | TRBJ2-7 | TRBV7-8 | - | CASSILGGSSYEQYF | TGTGCCAGCAGCATCCTCGGGGGAAGCTCCTACGAGCAGTACTTC
- | TRBJ2-5 | TRBV20-1 | - | CSAREPEERNEQYF | TGCAGTGCTAGAGAACCCGAGGAGAGGAATGAGCAGTACTTC
- | TRBJ2-1 | TRBV29-1 | few | CSCSGFSYNEQFF | TGCAGTTGTTCGGGTTTCTCCTACAATGAGCAGTTCTTC
- | TRBJ2-3 | TRBV9 | - | CASSVSSPSWYAYF | TGTGCCAGCAGCGTAAGCTCCCCATCTTGGTACGCGTATTTT
TRBD2 | TRBJ2-1 | TRBV20-1 | - | CSARALAGGYEQFF | TGCAGTGCTAGGGCTCTAGCGGGAGGCTATGAGCAGTTCTTC
TRBD1 | TRBJ1-2 | TRBV7-2 | - | CASSPQWTGGHGYTF | TGTGCCAGCAGCCCCCAGTGGACAGGGGGCCATGGCTACACCTTC
- | TRBJ2-6 | TRBV27 | - | CASRASPGANVLTF | TGTGCCAGCAGGGCTTCTCCTGGGGCCAACGTCCTGACTTTC
TRBD2 | TRBJ2-1 | TRBV20-1 | few | CSASGGAGDEQFF | TGCAGTGCTAGCGGGGGGGCTGGGGATGAGCAGTTCTTC
TRBD2 | TRBJ2-3 | TRBV13 | once | CASSLVAGGPPGTDTQYF | TGTGCCAGCAGCTTAGTTGCGGGAGGGCCCCCCGGCACAGATACGCAGTATTTT
TRBD2 | TRBJ2-4 | TRBV5-1 | - | CASSSQLAGGGDIQYF | TGCGCCAGCAGCTCACAACTAGCGGGGGGCGGGGACATTCAGTACTTC
TRBD2 | TRBJ2-3 | TRBV28 | few | CASSLSGGITDTQYF | TGTGCCAGCAGTTTGTCGGGAGGGATCACAGATACGCAGTATTTT
- | TRBJ2-1 | TRBV4-2 | few | CASSQAGGGAGVHEQFF | TGTGCCAGCAGCCAAGCTGGAGGGGGGGCTGGGGTTCATGAGCAGTTCTTC
- | TRBJ2-1 | TRBV14 | - | CASSQEMLGPQFF | TGTGCCAGCAGCCAAGAGATGCTGGGGCCGCAGTTCTTC
- | TRBJ2-1 | TRBV7-9 | few | CASSSLEKGAYNEQFF | TGTGCCAGCAGCTCCCTAGAAAAGGGGGCCTACAATGAGCAGTTCTTC
- | TRBJ1-4 | TRBV2 | - | CASTGSEKLFF | TGTGCCAGCACGGGATCTGAAAAACTGTTTTTT
- | TRBJ2-5 | TRBV28 | few | CASRAIQETQYF | TGTGCCAGCAGGGCAATACAAGAGACCCAGTACTTC
TRBD1 | TRBJ1-2 | TRBV20-1 | few | CSARGPTGTRGVYGYTF | TGCAGTGCTAGAGGACCGACAGGGACCCGAGGGGTCTATGGCTACACCTTC
- | TRBJ2-1 | TRBV12-3/TRBV12-4 | - | CASSLLGQGGDEEQFF | TGTGCCAGCAGTTTACTAGGGCAGGGGGGGGACGAGGAGCAGTTCTTC
TRBD2 | TRBJ2-3 | TRBV10-3 | few | CAITDRLATSTDTQYF | TGTGCCATCACCGATAGACTAGCGACTAGCACAGATACGCAGTATTTT
- | TRBJ1-2 | TRBV5-6 | - | CASSPVGEGLRTSGYTF | TGTGCCAGCAGCCCGGTGGGTGAAGGCTTGAGGACAAGTGGCTACACCTTC
- | TRBJ2-3 | TRBV5-6 | - | CASSLNAGNTDTQYF | TGTGCCAGCAGCTTGAACGCAGGGAACACAGATACGCAGTATTTT
TRBD2 | TRBJ2-1 | TRBV11-2 | - | CASSLRTSGIYEQFF | TGTGCCAGCAGCCTCAGGACTAGCGGGATATACGAGCAGTTCTTC
- | TRBJ2-3 | TRBV15 | - | CATSPTRLLTDTQYF | TGTGCCACCAGCCCTACTAGGTTATTGACAGATACGCAGTATTTT
- | TRBJ2-7 | TRBV5-1 | - | CASSLDAGQYEQYF | TGCGCCAGCAGCCTGGACGCGGGCCAGTACGAGCAGTACTTC
TRBD1 | TRBJ2-7 | TRBV7-8 | - | CASSSGTGGQYEQYF | TGTGCCAGCAGCTCGGGGACAGGGGGCCAGTACGAGCAGTACTTC